This T cell receptor (beta chain) derives from a study of spatial heterogeneity in lung cancer. Study results and caveats: Counts of expanded alpha and beta TCRs within tumors tracked the tumor nonsynonymous mutation count.

CDR1 and CDR2 (germline): LGHNA, YNFKEQ. CDR3 size: 14 residues. TCRdb re-called the 5' RACE reads through MiXCR, storing one row per CDR3 protein. The table shows about 100,000 distinct CDR3 sequences, with about 4.4% occurring only once. Time point reported: sample taken at primary tumor resection. Of note for this clonotype: Its antigen is undetermined. With a much larger clone just one base away, this may be a read error.

Material: lung tumor tissue, obtained at surgery. The clonotype originates from a male donor with early-stage non-small cell lung cancer. The chain employs TRBV4-2 and TRBJ2-7; D remains ambiguous. The DNA of the CDR3 is TGTGTCAGCAGCCAAGGCAACAGAGGAGACGAGCAGTACTTC. Translated: CVSSQGNRGDEQYF.